Shown below are 8 T cell receptor beta chains from a single sample sequenced in a study of cytomegalovirus exposure and HLA in healthy donors. PCR employed 60 Vbeta and 13 Jbeta primers. Some clones are missing from TCRdb's copy, which holds only in-frame ones; the method was immunoSEQ multiplex PCR. The data hold approximately 170,000 clones, with 70% to 75% observed a single time. Sequencing was done on a sample of PBMCs. Receptor source: a man younger than 30 in good health and CMV-seropositive.

This clone was detected only once. The CDR3 coding sequence is TGCGCCAGCAGCAGGGACAGCGGGGGTCCAACAGATACGCAGTATTTT. Residues: CASSRDSGGPTDTQYF. V gene TRBV5-1 combines with J gene TRBJ2-3; maybe TRBD2 (8 bases). The length of the CDR3 is 16 residues. The ends were cut back, 4 bases at V and 3 bases at J, with 18 bases in the middle. Germline V gene lookup returns CDR1 SGHRS and CDR2 YFSETQ.

The chain recombines TRBV5-1 with TRBJ2-1, with 9 bases fitting TRBD2. V shed 4 bases, J shed 6 bases, and the junction held 11 bases outside the gene matches. Germline V CDR1 and CDR2: SGHRS, YFSETQ. CDR3 length: 16 residues. This chain's CDR3 is CASSGALAGAPNEQFF. CDR3 bases: TGCGCCAGCAGCGGGGCCTTAGCGGGAGCGCCCAATGAGCAGTTCTTC. Using reference TRBV5-1 and TRBJ2-1 for the parts outside the CDR3, the full variable domain is KAGVTQTPRYLIKTRGQQVTLSCSPISGHRSVSWYQQTPGQGLQFLFEYFSETQRNKGNFPGRFSGRQFSNSRSEMNVSTLELGDSALYLCASSGALAGAPNEQFFGPGTRLTVL.

The V and J genes are TRBV7-2 and TRBJ2-2, with TRBD1 identical over 8 bases. The CDR3 length is 17 residues. Germline V lookup: CDR1 SGHTA, CDR2 FQGNSA. V trimming: 3 bases; J trimming: 0 bases; junction bases outside the gene matches: 6. CDR3 in DNA: TGTGCCAGCAGCTTTCCCCGGGACAGGCCGAACACCGGGGAGCTGTTTTTT. Translation gives CASSFPRDRPNTGELFF.

The chain has TRBV28 and TRBJ1-2; D gene uncertain. The ends were cut back, 6 bases at V and 0 bases at J, with 14 bases in the middle. The CDR3 has 15 amino acids. The germline V gene has CDR1 MDHEN and CDR2 SYDVKM. The CDR3: CASRPADGANYGYTF. CDR3 DNA sequence: TGTGCCAGCAGACCGGCAGACGGAGCTAACTATGGCTACACCTTC.

V and J are TRBV6-5 and TRBJ1-1, with 8 bases matching TRBD1. The J segment lost 5 bases and the V segment lost 5 bases, leaving 10 bases of the junction unmatched. The CDR3 consists of 15 residues. CDR1 and CDR2 from the germline V gene are MNHEY and SVGAGI. In DNA, the CDR3 is TGTGCCAGCAGTCGGACAGGGAATAACCCTACTGAAGCTTTCTTT. It is translated as CASSRTGNNPTEAFF.

The chain is built from TRBV2 and TRBJ2-4; D unresolved. This CDR3 region has 15 residues. V lost 3 bases to trimming and J lost 0 bases, with 9 bases between them. Germline assignment: CDR1 SNHLY and CDR2 FYNNEI. The CDR3 sequence is CASSDGPLAKNIQYF. The CDR3 DNA reads as TGTGCCAGCAGTGATGGCCCTTTAGCCAAAAACATTCAGTACTTC.

The rearrangement joins TRBV30 to TRBJ2-3; D is unclear. Germline values: CDR1 GTSNPN, CDR2 SVGIG (reference sequence). The CDR3 covers 11 residues. V lost 1 base and J lost 6, with 5 bases in between. This CDR3 reads CAWSGQDTQYF. The CDR3 DNA follows: TGTGCCTGGAGTGGCCAGGATACGCAGTATTTT.

This clone has more than one count but fewer than ten. The V call is TRBV6-1, the J call TRBJ1-2, with D hard to call. The CDR3 consists of 12 residues. Germline-derived CDR1 and CDR2 are MNHNS and SASEGT. With 4 bases removed from V and 8 bases from J, the gap between germline ends came to 11 bases. The CDR3 nucleotides read TGTGCCAGCAGTGGAGTAGGCGGGGGCTACACCTTC. Translated, it gives CASSGVGGGYTF.